A single sample gave rise to the 4 T cell receptor beta chains below, sequenced in a study of blood T cell repertoires in COVID-19. The data were produced by immunoSEQ multiplex PCR, yet TCRdb's version contains in-frame clones alone and is incomplete. This sample has about 210,000 clones; around 82% occur once, and the top ten carry less than 15%. The material sequenced was peripheral blood. Every receptor here comes from a woman in her thirties or forties with acute or convalescent COVID-19.

CDR3 sequence (DNA): TGTGCCAGCTCCCTCCGGGAGGAGAGCGGGGAGCTGTTTTTT. Its protein is CASSLREESGELFF. This chain uses TRBV25-1 with TRBJ2-2; 7 positions match TRBD2. Germline assignment: CDR1 MGHDK and CDR2 SYGVNS. J was trimmed by 7 bases and V by 8 bases; bases with no gene match: 10. The CDR3 runs 14 residues. Drawing the rest from reference TRBV25-1 and TRBJ2-2, the complete variable domain is EADIYQTPRYLVIGTGKKITLECSQTMGHDKMYWYQQDPGMELHLIHYSYGVNSTEKGDLSSESTVSRIRTEHFPLTLESARPSHTSQYLCASSLREESGELFFGEGSRLTVL.

The CDR3 sequence is CASSLGASYGYTF. For the CDR3, the DNA is TGTGCCAGCAGTTTAGGGGCCTCATATGGCTACACCTTC. The genes are TRBV27 and TRBJ1-2, with D maybe TRBD1 (5 bases). Germline V gene data show CDR1 as MNHEY and CDR2 as SMNVEV (reference sequence). V gave up 2 bases and J gave up 5 bases, with 9 bases separating them. CDR3 length equals 13 residues.

V usage is TRBV19 and J usage is TRBJ1-1; 9 positions agree with TRBD1. Trimming removed 6 bases from V and 5 bases from J; junction bases left unmatched: 13. The CDR3 sequence is 16 residues long. The germline V gene has CDR1 LNHDA and CDR2 SQIVND (reference sequence). CDR3 DNA sequence: TGTGCCAGTAGGGAACCGGGACAGGGTGTTGGGACTGAAGCTTTCTTT. Amino acids: CASREPGQGVGTEAFF.

The rearrangement joins TRBV18 to TRBJ1-5; D is possibly TRBD1 (6 bases). The germline V gene has CDR1 KGHSH and CDR2 LQKENI. This CDR3 comprises 16 residues. Trimming pared 5 bases from V and 5 bases from J, leaving 19 bases between. CDR3 DNA: TGTGCCAGCTCATTAACGCAGGGGCATGGGGATCAGCCCCAGCATTTT. Protein sequence: CASSLTQGHGDQPQHF. Looking up the rest from reference TRBV18 and TRBJ1-5 gives the full variable domain: NAGVMQNPRHLVRRRGQEARLRCSPMKGHSHVYWYRQLPEEGLKFMVYLQKENIIDESGMPKERFSAEFPKEGPSILRIQQVVRGDSAAYFCASSLTQGHGDQPQHFGDGTRLSIL.